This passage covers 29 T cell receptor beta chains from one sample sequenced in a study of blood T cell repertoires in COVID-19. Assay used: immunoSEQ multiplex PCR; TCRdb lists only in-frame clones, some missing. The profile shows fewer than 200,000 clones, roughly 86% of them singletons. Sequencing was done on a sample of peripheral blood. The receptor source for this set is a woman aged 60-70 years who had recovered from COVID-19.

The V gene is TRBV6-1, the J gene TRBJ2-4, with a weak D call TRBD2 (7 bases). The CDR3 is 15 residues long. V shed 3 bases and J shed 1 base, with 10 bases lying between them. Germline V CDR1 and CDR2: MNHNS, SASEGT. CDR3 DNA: TGTGCCAGCAGTGATCGGGGGGCCGCCAAAAACATTCAGTACTTC. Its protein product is CASSDRGAAKNIQYF.

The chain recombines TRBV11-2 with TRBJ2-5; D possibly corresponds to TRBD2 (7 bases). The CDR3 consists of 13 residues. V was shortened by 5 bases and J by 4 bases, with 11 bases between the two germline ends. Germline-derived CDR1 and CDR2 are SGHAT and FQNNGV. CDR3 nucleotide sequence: TGTGCCAGCAGCCGGGGGGCCAGAGAGACCCAGTACTTC. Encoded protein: CASSRGARETQYF.

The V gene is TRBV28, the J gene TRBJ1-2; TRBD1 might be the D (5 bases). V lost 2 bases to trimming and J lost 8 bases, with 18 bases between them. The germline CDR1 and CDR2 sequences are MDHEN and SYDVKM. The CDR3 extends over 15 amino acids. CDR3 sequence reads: CASSLRRGGAKGYTF. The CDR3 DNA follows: TGTGCCAGCAGTTTAAGGCGAGGAGGGGCGAAGGGCTACACCTTC.

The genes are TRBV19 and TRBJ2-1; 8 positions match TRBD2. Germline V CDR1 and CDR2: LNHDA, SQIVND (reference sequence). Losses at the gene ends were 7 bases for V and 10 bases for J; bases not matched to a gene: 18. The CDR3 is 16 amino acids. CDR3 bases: TGTGCCAGTAAGGACTTTAGCGGGGTGTCTTGGGGGGAGCAGTTCTTC. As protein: CASKDFSGVSWGEQFF.

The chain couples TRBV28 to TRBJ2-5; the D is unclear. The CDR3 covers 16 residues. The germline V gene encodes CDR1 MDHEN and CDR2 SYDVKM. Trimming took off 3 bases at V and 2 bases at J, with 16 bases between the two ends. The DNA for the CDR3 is TGTGCCAGCAGTTTGAGTAGTCCGCCTGCTCAAGAGACCCAGTACTTC. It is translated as CASSLSSPPAQETQYF.

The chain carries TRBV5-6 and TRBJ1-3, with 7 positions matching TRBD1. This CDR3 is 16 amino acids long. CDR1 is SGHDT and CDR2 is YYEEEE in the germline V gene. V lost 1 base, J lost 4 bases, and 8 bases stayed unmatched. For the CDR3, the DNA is TGTGCCAGCAGCTTGAGGGCGTGGGACAGCGGAAACACCATATATTTT. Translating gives CASSLRAWDSGNTIYF.

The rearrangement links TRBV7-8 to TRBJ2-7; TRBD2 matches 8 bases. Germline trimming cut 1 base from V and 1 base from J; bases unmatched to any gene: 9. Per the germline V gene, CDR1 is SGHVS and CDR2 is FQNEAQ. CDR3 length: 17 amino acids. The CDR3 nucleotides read TGTGCCAGCAGCTTAGGGTCGGGGGGGGACCCTTCCTACGAGCAGTACTTC. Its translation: CASSLGSGGDPSYEQYF.

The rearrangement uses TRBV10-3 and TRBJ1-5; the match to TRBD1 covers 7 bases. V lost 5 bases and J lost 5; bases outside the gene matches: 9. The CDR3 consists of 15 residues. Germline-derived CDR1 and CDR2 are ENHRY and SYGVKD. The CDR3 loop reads CAISITGTADQPQHF. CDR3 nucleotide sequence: TGTGCCATCAGTATCACCGGGACAGCAGATCAGCCCCAGCATTTT.

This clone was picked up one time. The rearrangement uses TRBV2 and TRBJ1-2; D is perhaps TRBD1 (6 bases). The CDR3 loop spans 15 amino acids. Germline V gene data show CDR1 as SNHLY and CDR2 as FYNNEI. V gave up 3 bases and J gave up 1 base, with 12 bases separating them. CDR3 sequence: CASSDAGAGNYGYTF. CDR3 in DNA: TGTGCCAGCAGTGACGCAGGGGCCGGTAACTATGGCTACACCTTC.

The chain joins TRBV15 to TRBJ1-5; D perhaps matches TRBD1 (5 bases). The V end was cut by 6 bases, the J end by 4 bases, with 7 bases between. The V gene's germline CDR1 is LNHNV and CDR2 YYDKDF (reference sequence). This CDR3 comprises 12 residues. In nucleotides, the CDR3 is TGTGCCACCAGGGGGCCTAATCAGCCCCAGCATTTT. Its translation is CATRGPNQPQHF. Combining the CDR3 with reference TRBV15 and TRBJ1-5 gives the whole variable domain DAMVIQNPRYQVTQFGKPVTLSCSQTLNHNVMYWYQQKSSQAPKLLFHYYDKDFNNEADTPDNFQSRRPNTSFCFLDIRSPGLGDTAMYLCATRGPNQPQHFGDGTRLSIL.

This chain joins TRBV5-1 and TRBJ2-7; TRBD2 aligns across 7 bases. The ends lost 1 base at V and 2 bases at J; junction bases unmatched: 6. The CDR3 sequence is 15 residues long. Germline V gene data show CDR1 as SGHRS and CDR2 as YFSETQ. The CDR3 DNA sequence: TGCGCCAGCAGCTTGCGGACTAGTGAAACCTACGAGCAGTACTTC. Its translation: CASSLRTSETYEQYF.

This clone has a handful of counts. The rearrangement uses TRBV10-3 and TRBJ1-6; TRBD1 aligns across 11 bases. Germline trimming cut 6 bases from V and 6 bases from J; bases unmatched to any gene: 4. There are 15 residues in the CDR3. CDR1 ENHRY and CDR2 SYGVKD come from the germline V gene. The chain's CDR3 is CAIREGTGGNSPLHF. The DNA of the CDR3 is TGTGCCATCAGGGAGGGGACAGGGGGTAATTCACCCCTCCACTTT.

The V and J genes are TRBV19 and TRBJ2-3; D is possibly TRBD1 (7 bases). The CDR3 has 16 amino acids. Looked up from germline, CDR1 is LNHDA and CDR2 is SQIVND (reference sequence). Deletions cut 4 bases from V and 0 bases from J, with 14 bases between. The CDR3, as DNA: TGTGCCAGTAGTAAGGATCAGGGGGGAAGCACAGATACGCAGTATTTT. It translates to CASSKDQGGSTDTQYF.

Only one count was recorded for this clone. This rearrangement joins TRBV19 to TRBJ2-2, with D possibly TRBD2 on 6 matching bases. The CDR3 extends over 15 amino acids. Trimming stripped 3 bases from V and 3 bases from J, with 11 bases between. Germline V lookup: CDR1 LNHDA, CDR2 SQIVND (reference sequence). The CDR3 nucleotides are TGTGCCAGTAGTATTATGGGGGGATACACCGGGGAGCTGTTTTTT. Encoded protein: CASSIMGGYTGELFF.

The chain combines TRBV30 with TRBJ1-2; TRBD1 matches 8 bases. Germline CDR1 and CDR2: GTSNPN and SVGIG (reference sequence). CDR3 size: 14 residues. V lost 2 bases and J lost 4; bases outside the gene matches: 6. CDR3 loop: CAWSSGQGGYGYTF. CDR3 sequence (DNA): TGTGCCTGGAGTTCAGGACAGGGCGGCTATGGCTACACCTTC.

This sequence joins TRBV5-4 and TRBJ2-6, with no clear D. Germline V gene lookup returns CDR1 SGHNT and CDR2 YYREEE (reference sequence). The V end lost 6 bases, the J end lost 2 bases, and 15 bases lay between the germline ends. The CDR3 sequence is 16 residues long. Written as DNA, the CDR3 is TGTGCCAGCAACCTCCAACAGTACCCTGGGGCCAACGTCCTGACTTTC. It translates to CASNLQQYPGANVLTF.

This chain's CDR3 is CASSIAQGANVLTF. CDR3 DNA sequence: TGTGCCAGTAGTATAGCGCAGGGGGCCAACGTCCTGACTTTC. J is TRBJ2-6 and V is TRBV19; D not resolved. The germline V gene has CDR1 LNHDA and CDR2 SQIVND (reference sequence). V was shortened by 1 base and J by 4 bases, with 5 bases between the two germline ends. There are 14 residues in the CDR3.

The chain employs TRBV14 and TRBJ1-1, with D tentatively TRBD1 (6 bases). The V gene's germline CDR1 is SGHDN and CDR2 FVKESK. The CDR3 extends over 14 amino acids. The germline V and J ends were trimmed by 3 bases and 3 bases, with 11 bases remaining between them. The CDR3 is CASSQGTSYTEAFF. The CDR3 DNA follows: TGTGCCAGCAGCCAGGGGACAAGTTACACTGAAGCTTTCTTT. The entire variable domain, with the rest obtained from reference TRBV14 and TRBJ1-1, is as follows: EAGVTQFPSHSVIEKGQTVTLRCDPISGHDNLYWYRRVMGKEIKFLLHFVKESKQDESGMPNNRFLAERTGGTYSTLKVQPAELEDSGVYFCASSQGTSYTEAFFGQGTRLTVV.

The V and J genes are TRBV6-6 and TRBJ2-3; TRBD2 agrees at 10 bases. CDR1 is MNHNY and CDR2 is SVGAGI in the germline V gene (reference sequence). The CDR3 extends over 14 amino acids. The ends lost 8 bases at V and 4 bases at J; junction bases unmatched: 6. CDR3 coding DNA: TGTGCCAGCGTGAGGACTAGCGGATCAGATACGCAGTATTTT. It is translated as CASVRTSGSDTQYF.

CDR3 sequence reads: CASSSGDTIYF. The CDR3 region has the DNA TGTGCCAGCAGCTCCGGGGACACCATATATTTT. The chain is built from TRBV11-2 and TRBJ1-3; the D is unclear. The germline CDR1 and CDR2 sequences are SGHAT and FQNNGV. The CDR3 runs 11 residues. V lost 4 bases, J lost 8 bases, and 6 bases lay in between.

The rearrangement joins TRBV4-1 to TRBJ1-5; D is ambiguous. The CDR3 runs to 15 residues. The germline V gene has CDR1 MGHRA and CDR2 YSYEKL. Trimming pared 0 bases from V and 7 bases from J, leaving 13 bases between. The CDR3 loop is CASSQDWLNGQPQHF. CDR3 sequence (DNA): TGCGCCAGCAGCCAAGATTGGTTAAACGGGCAGCCCCAGCATTTT.

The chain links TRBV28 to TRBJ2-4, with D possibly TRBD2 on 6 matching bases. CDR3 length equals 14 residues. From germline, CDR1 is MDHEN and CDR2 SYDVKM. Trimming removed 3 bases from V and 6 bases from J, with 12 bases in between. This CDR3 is CASSFGRPGNIQYF. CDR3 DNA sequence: TGTGCCAGCAGTTTTGGGAGGCCAGGAAACATTCAGTACTTC. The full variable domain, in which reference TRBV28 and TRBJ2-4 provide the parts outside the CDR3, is DVKVTQSSRYLVKRTGEKVFLECVQDMDHENMFWYRQDPGLGLRLIYFSYDVKMKEKGDIPEGYSVSREKKERFSLILESASTNQTSMYLCASSFGRPGNIQYFGAGTRLSVL.

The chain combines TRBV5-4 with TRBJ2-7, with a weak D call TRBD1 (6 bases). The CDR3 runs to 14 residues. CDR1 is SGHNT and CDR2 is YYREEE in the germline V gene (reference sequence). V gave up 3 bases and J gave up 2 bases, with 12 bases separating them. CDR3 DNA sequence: TGTGCCAGCAGCTCAGGGGTGGGAACCTACGAGCAGTACTTC. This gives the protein CASSSGVGTYEQYF.

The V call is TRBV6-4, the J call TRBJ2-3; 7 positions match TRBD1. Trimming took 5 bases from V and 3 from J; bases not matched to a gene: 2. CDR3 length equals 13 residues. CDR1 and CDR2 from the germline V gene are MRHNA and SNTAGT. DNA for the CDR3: TGTGCCAGCAGTCTACAGGGGACAGATACGCAGTATTTT. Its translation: CASSLQGTDTQYF.

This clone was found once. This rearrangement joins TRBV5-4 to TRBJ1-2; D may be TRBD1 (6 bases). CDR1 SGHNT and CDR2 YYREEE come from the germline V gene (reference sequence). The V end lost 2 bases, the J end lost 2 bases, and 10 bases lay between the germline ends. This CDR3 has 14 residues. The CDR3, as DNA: TGTGCCAGCAGCTTAGACAGGCGGAACTATGGCTACACCTTC. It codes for CASSLDRRNYGYTF.

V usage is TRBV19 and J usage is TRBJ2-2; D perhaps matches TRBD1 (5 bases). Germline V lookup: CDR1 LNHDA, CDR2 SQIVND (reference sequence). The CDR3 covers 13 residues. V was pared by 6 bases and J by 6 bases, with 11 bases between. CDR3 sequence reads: CASRPQGPGELFF. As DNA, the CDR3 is TGTGCCAGTAGACCCCAGGGCCCCGGGGAGCTGTTTTTT.

The CDR3 region is CASSLGQRFNRAPRGEQYF. DNA for the CDR3: TGCGCCAGCAGCTTGGGCCAGAGATTCAACAGGGCCCCTAGGGGCGAGCAGTACTTC. The chain employs TRBV5-1 and TRBJ2-7, with a tentative D call TRBD1 (6 bases). Trimming shortened V by 0 bases and J by 6 bases, and 28 bases separated the two germline ends. The CDR3 is made up of 19 amino acids. Germline V gene lookup returns CDR1 SGHRS and CDR2 YFSETQ.

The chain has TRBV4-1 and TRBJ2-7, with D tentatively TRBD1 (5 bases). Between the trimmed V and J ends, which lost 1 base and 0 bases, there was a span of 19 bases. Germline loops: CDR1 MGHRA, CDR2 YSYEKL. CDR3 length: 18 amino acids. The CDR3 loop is CASSQVFLAGQSSYEQYF. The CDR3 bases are TGCGCCAGCAGCCAAGTTTTCTTGGCAGGGCAGTCCTCCTACGAGCAGTACTTC.

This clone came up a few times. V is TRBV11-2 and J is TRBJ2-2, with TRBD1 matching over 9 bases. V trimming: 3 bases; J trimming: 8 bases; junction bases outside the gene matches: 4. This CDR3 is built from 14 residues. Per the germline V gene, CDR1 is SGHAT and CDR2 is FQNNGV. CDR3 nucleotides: TGTGCCAGCAGCTTGAACAGGGGGCTTGGGGAGCTGTTTTTT. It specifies CASSLNRGLGELFF.